Each of the 18 T cell receptor beta chains below was sequenced from the same sample in a study of Ad26.COV2.S vaccination and SARS-CoV-2 variants. The method was immunoSEQ multiplex PCR; TCRdb's version includes in-frame clones alone and lacks a portion of them. The table includes about 680,000 clones, roughly 90% detected once. As for treatment: approximately 18 received Ad26.COV2.S at low or high dose, single or two shots; about five received placebo; per-sample allocation not given. On day 63 after the first injection, vaccine and placebo recipients gave samples. The sequencing here drew on peripheral blood, taken in a trial of Ad26.COV2.S vaccine versus placebo. These receptors were taken from a person aged 18-65 years who received the Ad26.COV2.S COVID-19 vaccine or a placebo.

This clone was found a few times. The chain has TRBV4-2 and TRBJ2-7; D remains unclear. This CDR3 contains 15 residues. V was clipped by 4 bases and J by 2 bases, with 15 bases between them. Germline-derived CDR1 and CDR2 are LGHNA and YNFKEQ. The CDR3 nucleotides are TGTGCCAGCAGCCGAGACGTCACGGGCCCCTACGAGCAGTACTTC. Protein: CASSRDVTGPYEQYF.

This chain links TRBV7-2 with TRBJ1-1; D remains unclear. The CDR3 spans 13 residues. The V and J ends lost 7 bases and 4 bases respectively, with 13 bases between them. Germline V gene lookup returns CDR1 SGHTA and CDR2 FQGNSA. The CDR3 reads CASKAPRTTEAFF. In DNA form, the CDR3 reads TGTGCCAGCAAGGCTCCTCGGACCACTGAAGCTTTCTTT.

This rearrangement joins TRBV3-1 (or the pseudogene TRBV3-2) to TRBJ1-4; D is undetermined. The CDR3 consists of 12 residues. CDR1 is LGHDT, CDR2 YNNKEL, per germline (reference sequence). Trimming removed 3 bases at V and 8 bases at J, with 7 bases between. The CDR3 DNA reads TGTGCCAGCAGCCATGTTTCGGAAAAACTGTTTTTT. It codes for CASSHVSEKLFF.

The rearrangement links TRBV14 to TRBJ2-7; D is undetermined. Trimming left V 3 bases short and J 3 bases short, with 9 bases between. CDR1 SGHDN and CDR2 FVKESK come from the germline V gene. This CDR3 is 13 amino acids long. In nucleotides, the CDR3 is TGTGCCAGCAGCCAGGAAAATAACTACGAGCAGTACTTC. Its protein product is CASSQENNYEQYF.

V and J are TRBV6-5 and TRBJ2-1; the D gene could be TRBD1 or TRBD2 (5 bases each). This CDR3 region has 14 residues. Trimming shortened V by 7 bases and J by 7 bases, and 17 bases separated the two germline ends. The germline gives CDR1 MNHEY, CDR2 SVGAGI. CDR3 protein: CASTRDPWGNEQFF. CDR3 in DNA: TGTGCCAGCACTCGGGACCCCTGGGGGAATGAGCAGTTCTTC.

The V and J genes are TRBV5-4 and TRBJ1-1; D remains unclear. Germline values: CDR1 SGHNT, CDR2 YYREEE (reference sequence). This CDR3 contains 13 residues. V was clipped by 0 bases and J by 2 bases, with 5 bases between them. CDR3: CASSLVANTEAFF. DNA of the CDR3: TGTGCCAGCAGCTTGGTAGCCAACACTGAAGCTTTCTTT.

CDR3 sequence reads: CASSLGGNQPSKNTEAFF. In DNA, the CDR3 is TGTGCCAGCAGCCTGGGGGGGAACCAACCCTCTAAGAACACTGAAGCTTTCTTT. V usage is TRBV7-9 and J usage is TRBJ1-1; possibly TRBD1 for D (5 bases). CDR3 length: 18 residues. The V and J ends lost 5 bases and 1 base respectively, with 23 bases between them. Looked up from germline, CDR1 is SEHNR and CDR2 is FQNEAQ (reference sequence).

The genes are TRBV19 and TRBJ1-2; 8 bases are a match to TRBD1. The CDR3 is 15 residues long. The J segment lost 0 bases and the V segment lost 5 bases, leaving 5 bases of the junction unmatched. The germline CDR1 and CDR2 sequences are LNHDA and SQIVND (reference sequence). CDR3 region: CASSVRTGSNYGYTF. CDR3 sequence (DNA): TGTGCCAGTAGTGTTCGGACAGGGTCTAACTATGGCTACACCTTC.

J is TRBJ1-5 and V is TRBV6-2 or TRBV6-3; 7 bases map to TRBD1. Germline V gene lookup returns CDR1 MNHEY and CDR2 SVGEGT. This CDR3 contains 16 residues. After removal of 2 bases from V and 1 base from J, the junction contained 5 bases not matched to a gene. The chain's CDR3 is CASSYPTGTSNQPQHF. The CDR3 nucleotides read TGTGCCAGCAGTTACCCGACAGGGACCAGCAATCAGCCCCAGCATTTT.

V usage is TRBV6-6 and J usage is TRBJ2-5, with TRBD2 matching over 7 bases. The germline V gene has CDR1 MNHNY and CDR2 SVGAGI (reference sequence). With 5 bases clipped from V and 1 base from J, the junction kept 13 bases outside the gene matches. The CDR3 is 17 residues long. DNA for the CDR3: TGTGCCAGCAGTCGAACGGGGGGTAAGGCACCCCAAGAGACCCAGTACTTC. This encodes CASSRTGGKAPQETQYF.

The V call is TRBV19, the J call TRBJ2-7, with TRBD1 matching over 8 bases. Germline CDR1 reads LNHDA; CDR2 reads SQIVND (reference sequence). V shed 9 bases and J 2 bases; nucleotides not matched to a gene: 6. The CDR3 covers 13 residues. In nucleotides, the CDR3 is TGTGCCAGCCGGGACAGGCTTACCTACGAGCAGTACTTC. It is translated as CASRDRLTYEQYF.

This chain uses TRBV5-1 with TRBJ2-1; TRBD2 matches at 7 bases. Losses at the gene ends were 1 base for V and 3 bases for J; bases not matched to a gene: 4. From germline, CDR1 is SGHRS and CDR2 YFSETQ. The CDR3 is 15 amino acids. This CDR3 reads CASSLREALYNEQFF. The CDR3 coding sequence is TGCGCCAGCAGCTTGCGGGAGGCCCTCTACAATGAGCAGTTCTTC.

This chain joins TRBV11-2 and TRBJ2-5; D is uncertain. V lost 4 bases to trimming and J lost 3 bases, with 9 bases between them. The germline V gene has CDR1 SGHAT and CDR2 FQNNGV. The CDR3 covers 13 residues. The CDR3 nucleotides are TGTGCCAGCAGCTCATGGATGGAAGAGACCCAGTACTTC. This translates into CASSSWMEETQYF.

The chain employs TRBV30 and TRBJ2-3; no firm D call. Germline assignment: CDR1 GTSNPN and CDR2 SVGIG (reference sequence). V was trimmed by 0 bases and J by 2 bases, leaving 9 bases between them. The CDR3 runs to 14 residues. CDR3 nucleotide sequence: TGTGCCTGGAGTGTCAGTATGGCCACAGATACGCAGTATTTT. Translation: CAWSVSMATDTQYF.

A few counts support this clone. This chain uses TRBV19 with TRBJ1-5; D perhaps matches TRBD1 (6 bases). The germline CDR1 and CDR2 sequences are LNHDA and SQIVND (reference sequence). The length of the CDR3 is 14 residues. The germline V and J ends were trimmed by 4 bases and 4 bases, with 11 bases remaining between them. The CDR3 loop is CASSSRDTNQPQHF. Written as DNA, the CDR3 is TGTGCCAGTAGTAGCCGGGACACTAATCAGCCCCAGCATTTT.

This clone was detected only a few times. The V and J genes are TRBV3-1 (or the pseudogene TRBV3-2) and TRBJ1-1; 8 bases agree with TRBD1. The CDR3 contains 13 residues. After removal of 5 bases from V and 5 bases from J, the junction contained 4 bases not matched to a gene. Per germline, CDR1 LGHDT and CDR2 YNNKEL (reference sequence). The CDR3 region is CASSARQGTEAFF. The CDR3, as DNA: TGTGCCAGCAGCGCGCGACAGGGGACTGAAGCTTTCTTT.

The rearrangement joins TRBV6-4 to TRBJ2-1; 7 bases align to TRBD2. This CDR3 spans 17 amino acids. The junction had 7 bases not matched to a gene; V was cut back by 2 bases and J by 0 bases. Looked up from germline, CDR1 is MRHNA and CDR2 is SNTAGT. In nucleotides, the CDR3 is TGTGCCAGCAGTGACAGGAAGCGGGGAAGCTCCTACAATGAGCAGTTCTTC. Translated: CASSDRKRGSSYNEQFF.

For the CDR3, the DNA is TGTGCCAGTAGTATAGCTCCGACGGGATACAATGAGCAGTTCTTC. This gives the protein CASSIAPTGYNEQFF. This chain uses TRBV19 with TRBJ2-1, with D perhaps TRBD2 (5 bases). The germline gives CDR1 LNHDA, CDR2 SQIVND (reference sequence). The CDR3 totals 15 residues. Trimming removed 1 base at V and 4 bases at J, with 11 bases between. Together with reference TRBV19 and TRBJ2-1, the CDR3 gives the full variable domain: DGGITQSPKYLFRKEGQNVTLSCEQNLNHDAMYWYRQDPGQGLRLIYYSQIVNDFQKGDIAEGYSVSREKKESFPLTVTSAQKNPTAFYLCASSIAPTGYNEQFFGPGTRLTVL.